The entry below gives a single T cell receptor beta chain sequence along with its context. Its antigen remains unidentified. This table comes from immunoSEQ multiplex PCR, and its TCRdb copy is limited to in-frame clones, with some not included. The sample contains over a million clones, roughly 80% of which appear only once. These data originate in a study of shared clonotypes between healthy human individuals. Background on the study: Per donor, three plates held CD4 naive cells, three held CD4 memory, two held CD8 naive and one held CD8 memory. Study results and caveats: Several donors held approximately 4.6% of naive CD4 clonotypes in common.

V dropped 6 bases and J dropped 2 bases, with 14 bases sitting between them. This CDR3 spans 16 amino acids. Germline loops: CDR1 LNHDA, CDR2 SQIVND (reference sequence). This chain uses TRBV19 with TRBJ1-6; D is unclear. Sample: memory CD4+ T cells sorted from blood. Subset denoted: CD45RA-negative fraction. The receptor's source is a man between 18 and 29 years old in good health. CDR3 coding DNA: TGTGCCAGTAGCTTAGACGCGTACCCCTATAATTCACCCCTCCACTTT. This translates into CASSLDAYPYNSPLHF.